A selection of T cell receptor beta chains follows, all from one sample in a study of shared clonotypes between healthy human individuals. Here immunoSEQ multiplex PCR was the method, and the copy in TCRdb shows in-frame clones only, minus some. The sample includes roughly 490,000 clones, less than 80% seen only once; the top ten take over 10%. Sequenced sample: PBMCs. These receptors all stem from a middle-aged woman in good health. Some clones in this sample may be carry-over from other donors' samples. CDR3s include the opening cysteine and the closing phenylalanine or tryptophan.

TRBV7-6	TRBJ1-1	CASSSRGVLTEAFF
TRBV29-1	TRBJ2-1	CSVENTRTAPYNEQFF
TRBV7-8	TRBJ2-1	CASSPSIGNEQFF
TRBV4-3	TRBJ2-7	CASSQPKQGAGYEQYF
TRBV5-1	TRBJ2-3	CASSQEGGSDTQYF
TRBV11-2	TRBJ1-4	CASSPGPTTNEKLFF
TRBV30	TRBJ2-3	CAWSRVGAWEGDTQYF
TRBV5-4	TRBJ2-7	CASSPGTGGYEQYF
TRBV5-1	TRBJ2-3	CASSLEGTSPLDTQYF
TRBV10-3	TRBJ1-3	CAISQGPSGNTIYF
TRBV28	TRBJ2-7	CASSSQTSGTSGRQYF
TRBV11-2	TRBJ2-1	CASSPPGGEQFF
TRBV4-2	TRBJ2-7	CASSPSGGYEQYF
TRBV6-1	TRBJ2-7	CASSDIVGGLSYEQYF
TRBV13	TRBJ2-2	CASSLQGAGELFF
TRBV6-1	TRBJ1-2	CASRTQLDGYGYTF
TRBV7-2	TRBJ2-7	CASSLVQGPSYGQYF
TRBV30	TRBJ1-2	CAWSVPTGYGYTF
TRBV5-1	TRBJ1-2	CASSIVPRDRTYGYTF
TRBV28	TRBJ2-7	CASSSLLGTSGNHEQYF
TRBV7-9	TRBJ2-7	CASSPQRTSYEQYF
TRBV5-1	TRBJ1-4	CASSLVPNEKLFF
TRBV14	TRBJ2-7	CASSSGLAGVKSSYEQYF
TRBV7-9	TRBJ1-2	CASRYREAGYTF
TRBV6-5	TRBJ2-7	CASSWEAGSYEQYF
TRBV6-5	TRBJ2-5	CASRWTAYQETQYF
TRBV20-1	TRBJ2-7	CSAGIQLEQYF
TRBV13	TRBJ1-4	CASSFGTANEKLFF
TRBV10-3	TRBJ2-3	CAASAGERGAGTQYF
TRBV5-4	TRBJ2-4	CASRIGNNEGNIQYF
TRBV7-9	TRBJ1-1	CASSKQVNTEAFF
TRBV4-3	TRBJ2-1	CASSQVGGIHEQFF
TRBV20-1	TRBJ1-2	CSAQGGGYTF
TRBV7-8	TRBJ2-7	CASSLEGGQGSYEQYF
TRBV9	TRBJ2-1	CASSGLRAGASYNEQFF
TRBV7-2	TRBJ1-1	CASSLQGRMNTEAFF
TRBV14	TRBJ2-1	CASSPTRAGEGYEQFF
TRBV5-1	TRBJ2-7	CASSLAGRTYYEQYF
TRBV30	TRBJ1-3	CAWGGLLGNTIYF
TRBV7-6	TRBJ2-7	CASSLSTGTSYEQYF
TRBV30	TRBJ2-2	CAWSPRTGHTGELFF
TRBV30	TRBJ2-3	CASEGVGGDTQYF
TRBV27	TRBJ1-5	CASSATGLSNQPQHF
TRBV7-3	TRBJ2-5	CASSWGGLPRETQYF
TRBV5-6	TRBJ2-7	CASSLTLGHEQYF
TRBV4-2	TRBJ2-3	CASSQDRTGGSDTQYF
TRBV5-6	TRBJ2-3	CASSPLGVSTDTQYF
TRBV5-1	TRBJ1-1	CASSSSGQNEAFF
TRBV2	TRBJ2-3	CASSWAADTQYF
TRBV30	TRBJ2-5	CAWNSVGGTSGILETQYF
TRBV7-3	TRBJ1-1	CASSLTGGNTEAFF
TRBV18	TRBJ1-2	CASSTYTRDGYTF
TRBV9	TRBJ2-3	CASSVVGEGDTQYF
TRBV7-9	TRBJ2-1	CASSSGLADVGEQFF
TRBV5-1	TRBJ1-2	CASSLEGQVGGYTF
TRBV9	TRBJ2-1	CASSVEYPSYNEQFF
TRBV18	TRBJ2-1	CASSPAGTTHNEQFF
TRBV7-2	TRBJ1-6	CASSLDRSSPLHF